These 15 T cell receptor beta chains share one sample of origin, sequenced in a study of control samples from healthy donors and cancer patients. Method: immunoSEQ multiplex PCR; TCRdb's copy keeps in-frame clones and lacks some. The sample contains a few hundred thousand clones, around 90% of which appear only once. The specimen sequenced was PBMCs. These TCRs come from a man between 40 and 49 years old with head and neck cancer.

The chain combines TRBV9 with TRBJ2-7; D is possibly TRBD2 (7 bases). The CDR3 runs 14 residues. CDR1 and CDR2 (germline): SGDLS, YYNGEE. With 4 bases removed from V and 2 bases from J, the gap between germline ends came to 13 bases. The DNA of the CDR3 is TGTGCCAGCAGCAGGGGGGGCGCCGCCTACGAGCAGTACTTC. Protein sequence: CASSRGGAAYEQYF.

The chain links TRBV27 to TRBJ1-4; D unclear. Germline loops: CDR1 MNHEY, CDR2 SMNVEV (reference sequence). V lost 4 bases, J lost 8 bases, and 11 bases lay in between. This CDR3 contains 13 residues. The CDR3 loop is CASSWGGREKLFF. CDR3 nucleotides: TGTGCCAGCAGTTGGGGAGGAAGGGAAAAACTGTTTTTT.

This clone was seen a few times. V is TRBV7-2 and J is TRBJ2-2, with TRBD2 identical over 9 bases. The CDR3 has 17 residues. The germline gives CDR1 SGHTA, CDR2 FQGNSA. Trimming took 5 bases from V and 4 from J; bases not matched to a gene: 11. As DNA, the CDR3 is TGTGCCAGCAGCCTAAAACCTAGCGGGGTCAGCACCGGGGAGCTGTTTTTT. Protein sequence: CASSLKPSGVSTGELFF.

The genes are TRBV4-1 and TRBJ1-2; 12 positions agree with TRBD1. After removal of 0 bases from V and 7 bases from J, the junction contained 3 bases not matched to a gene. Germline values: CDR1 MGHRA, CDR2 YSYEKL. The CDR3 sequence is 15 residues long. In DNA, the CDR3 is TGCGCCAGCAGCCAAGAGGGACAGGGGGCGGGTGGCTACACCTTC. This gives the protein CASSQEGQGAGGYTF.

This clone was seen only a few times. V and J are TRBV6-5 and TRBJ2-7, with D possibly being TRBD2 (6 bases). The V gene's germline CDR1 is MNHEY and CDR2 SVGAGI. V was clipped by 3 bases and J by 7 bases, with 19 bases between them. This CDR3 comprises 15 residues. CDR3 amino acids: CASSYGAGKGVEQYF. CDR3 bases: TGTGCCAGCAGTTATGGCGCGGGAAAGGGTGTAGAGCAGTACTTC.

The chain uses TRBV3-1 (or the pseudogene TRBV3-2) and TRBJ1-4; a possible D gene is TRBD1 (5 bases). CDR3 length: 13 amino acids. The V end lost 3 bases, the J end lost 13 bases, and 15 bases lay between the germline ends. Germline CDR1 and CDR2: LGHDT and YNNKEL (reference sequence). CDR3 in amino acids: CASSHGFRDGLFF. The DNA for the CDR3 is TGTGCCAGCAGCCACGGATTTCGGGACGGACTGTTTTTT.

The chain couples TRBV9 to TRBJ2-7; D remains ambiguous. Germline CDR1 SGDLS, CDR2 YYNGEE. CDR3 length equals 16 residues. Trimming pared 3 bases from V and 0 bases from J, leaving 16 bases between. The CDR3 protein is CASSAYDESLSYEQYF. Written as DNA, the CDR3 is TGTGCCAGCAGCGCCTACGACGAGTCCCTCTCCTACGAGCAGTACTTC.

The CDR3 DNA reads as TGTGCCAGCAGCCCCGCCGTGGGAGCGGACTACTACGAGCAGTACTTC. The encoded protein is CASSPAVGADYYEQYF. J is TRBJ2-7 and V is TRBV7-8; possibly TRBD2 for D (6 bases). The CDR3 extends over 16 amino acids. The germline V gene encodes CDR1 SGHVS and CDR2 FQNEAQ. V was trimmed by 5 bases and J by 3 bases, leaving 20 bases between them. Full variable domain (missing parts from reference TRBV7-8 and TRBJ2-7): GAGVSQSPRYKVAKRGQDVALRCDPISGHVSLFWYQQALGQGPEFLTYFQNEAQLDKSGLPSDRFFAERPEGSVSTLKIQRTQQEDSAVYLCASSPAVGADYYEQYFGPGTRLTVT.

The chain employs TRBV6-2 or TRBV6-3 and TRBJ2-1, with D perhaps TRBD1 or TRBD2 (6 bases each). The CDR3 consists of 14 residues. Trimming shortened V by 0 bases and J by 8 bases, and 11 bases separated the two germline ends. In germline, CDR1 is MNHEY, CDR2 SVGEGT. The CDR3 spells CASSYSGGSDEQFF. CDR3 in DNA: TGTGCCAGCAGTTACTCAGGGGGGAGCGATGAGCAGTTCTTC.

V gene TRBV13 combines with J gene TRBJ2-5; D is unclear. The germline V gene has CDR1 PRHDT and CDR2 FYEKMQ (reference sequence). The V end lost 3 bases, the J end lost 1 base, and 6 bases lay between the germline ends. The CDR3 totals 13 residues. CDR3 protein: CASSFKLQETQYF. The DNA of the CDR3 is TGTGCCAGCAGCTTTAAGCTCCAAGAGACCCAGTACTTC.

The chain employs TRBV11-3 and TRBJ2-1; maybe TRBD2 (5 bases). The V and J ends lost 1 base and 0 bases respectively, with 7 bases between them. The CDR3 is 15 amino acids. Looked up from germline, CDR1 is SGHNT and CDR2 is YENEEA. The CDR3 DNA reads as TGTGCCAGCAGCTTAGCGGGGAGCTCCTACAATGAGCAGTTCTTC. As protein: CASSLAGSSYNEQFF.

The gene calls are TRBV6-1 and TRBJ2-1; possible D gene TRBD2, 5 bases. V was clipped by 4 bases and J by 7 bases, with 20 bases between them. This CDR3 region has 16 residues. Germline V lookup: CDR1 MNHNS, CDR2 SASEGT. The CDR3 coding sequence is TGTGCCAGCAGTGGGCGGGTCGCAAATCCTACAAATGAGCAGTTCTTC. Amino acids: CASSGRVANPTNEQFF.

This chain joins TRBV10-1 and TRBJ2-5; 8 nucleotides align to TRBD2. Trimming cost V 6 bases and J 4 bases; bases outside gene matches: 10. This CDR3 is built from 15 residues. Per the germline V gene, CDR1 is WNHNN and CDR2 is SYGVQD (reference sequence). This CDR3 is CASSPGLGPSETQYF. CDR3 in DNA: TGCGCCAGCAGCCCGGGACTAGGCCCTTCAGAGACCCAGTACTTC.

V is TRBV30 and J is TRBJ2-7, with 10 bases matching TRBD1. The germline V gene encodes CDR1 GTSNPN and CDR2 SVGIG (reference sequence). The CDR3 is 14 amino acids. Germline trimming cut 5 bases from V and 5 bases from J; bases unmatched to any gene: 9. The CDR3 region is CAWGSGTGAHEQYF. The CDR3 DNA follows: TGTGCCTGGGGTTCCGGGACAGGGGCCCACGAGCAGTACTTC.

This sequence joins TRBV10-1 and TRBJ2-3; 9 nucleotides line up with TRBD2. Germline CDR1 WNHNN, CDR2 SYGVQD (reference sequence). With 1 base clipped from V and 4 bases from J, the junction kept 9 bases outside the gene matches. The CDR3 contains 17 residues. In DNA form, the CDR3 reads TGCGCCAGCAGTGAGTTCCTAGCGGGAACCGGAGCAGATACGCAGTATTTT. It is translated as CASSEFLAGTGADTQYF.